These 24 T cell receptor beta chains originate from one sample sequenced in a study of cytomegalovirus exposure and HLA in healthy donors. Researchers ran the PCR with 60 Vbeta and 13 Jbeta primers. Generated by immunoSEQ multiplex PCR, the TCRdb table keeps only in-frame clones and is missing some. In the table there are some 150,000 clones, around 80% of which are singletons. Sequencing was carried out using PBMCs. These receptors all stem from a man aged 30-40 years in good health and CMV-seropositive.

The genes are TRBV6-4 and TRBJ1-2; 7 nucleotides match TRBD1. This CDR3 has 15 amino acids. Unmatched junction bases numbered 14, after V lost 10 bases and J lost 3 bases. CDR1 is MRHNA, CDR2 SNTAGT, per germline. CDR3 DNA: TGTGCCAACAGGGGAAGACAGCGCTATGACTATGGCTACACCTTC. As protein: CANRGRQRYDYGYTF.

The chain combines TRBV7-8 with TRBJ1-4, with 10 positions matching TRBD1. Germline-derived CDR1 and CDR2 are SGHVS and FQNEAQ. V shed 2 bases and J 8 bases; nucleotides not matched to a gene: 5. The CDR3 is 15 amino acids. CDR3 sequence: CASSLPGTGDEKLFF. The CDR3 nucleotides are TGTGCCAGCAGCTTACCCGGGACAGGGGACGAAAAACTGTTTTTT.

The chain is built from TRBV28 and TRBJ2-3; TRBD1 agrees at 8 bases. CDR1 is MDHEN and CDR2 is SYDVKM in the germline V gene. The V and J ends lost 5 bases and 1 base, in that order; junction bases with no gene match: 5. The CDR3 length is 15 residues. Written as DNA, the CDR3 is TGTGCCAGCAGTCCGACAGGGGCTGGCACAGATACGCAGTATTTT. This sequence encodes CASSPTGAGTDTQYF.

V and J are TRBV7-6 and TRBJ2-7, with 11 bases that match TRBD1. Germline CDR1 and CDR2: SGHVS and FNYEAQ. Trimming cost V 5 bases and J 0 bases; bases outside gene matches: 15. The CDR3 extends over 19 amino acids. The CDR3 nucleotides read TGTGCCAGCAGCCCAAGGACAGGGGGCGCGGCGGGGAGCTCCTACGAGCAGTACTTC. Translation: CASSPRTGGAAGSSYEQYF. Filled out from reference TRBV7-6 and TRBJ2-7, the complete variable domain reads GAGVSQSPRYKVTKRGQDVALRCDPISGHVSLYWYRQALGQGPEFLTYFNYEAQQDKSGLPNDRFSAERPEGSISTLTIQRTEQRDSAMYRCASSPRTGGAAGSSYEQYFGPGTRLTVT.

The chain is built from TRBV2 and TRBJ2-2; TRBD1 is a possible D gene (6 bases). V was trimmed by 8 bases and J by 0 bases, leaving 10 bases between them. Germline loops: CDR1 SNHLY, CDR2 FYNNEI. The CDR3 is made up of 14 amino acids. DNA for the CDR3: TGTGCCAGCTCCGGACAGTCGAACACCGGGGAGCTGTTTTTT. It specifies CASSGQSNTGELFF.

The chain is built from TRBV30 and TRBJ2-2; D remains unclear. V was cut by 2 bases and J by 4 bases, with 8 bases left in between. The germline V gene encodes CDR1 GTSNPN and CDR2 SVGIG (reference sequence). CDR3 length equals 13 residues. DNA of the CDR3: TGTGCCTGGAGTCCCACTGCCACCGGGGAGCTGTTTTTT. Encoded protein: CAWSPTATGELFF. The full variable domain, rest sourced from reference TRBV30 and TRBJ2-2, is SQTIHQWPATLVQPVGSPLSLECTVEGTSNPNLYWYRQAAGRGLQLLFYSVGIGQISSEVPQNLSASRPQDRQFILSSKKLLLSDSGFYLCAWSPTATGELFFGEGSRLTVL.

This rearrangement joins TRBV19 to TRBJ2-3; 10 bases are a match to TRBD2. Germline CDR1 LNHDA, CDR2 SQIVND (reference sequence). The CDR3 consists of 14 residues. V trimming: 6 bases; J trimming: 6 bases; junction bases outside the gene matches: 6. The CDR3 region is CASSLAGAADTQYF. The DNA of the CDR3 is TGTGCCAGTAGCCTAGCGGGAGCGGCGGATACGCAGTATTTT.

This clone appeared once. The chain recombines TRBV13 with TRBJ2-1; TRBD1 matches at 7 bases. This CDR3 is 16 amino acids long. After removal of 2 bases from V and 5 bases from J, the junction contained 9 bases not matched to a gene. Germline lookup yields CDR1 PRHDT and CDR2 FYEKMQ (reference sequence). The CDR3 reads CASSLRVGDSDNEQFF. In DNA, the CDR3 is TGTGCCAGCAGCTTAAGGGTCGGGGACAGCGACAATGAGCAGTTCTTC.

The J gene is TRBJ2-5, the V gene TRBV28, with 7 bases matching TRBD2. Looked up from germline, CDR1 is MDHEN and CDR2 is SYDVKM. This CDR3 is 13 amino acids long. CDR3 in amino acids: CVIGEGRRETQYF. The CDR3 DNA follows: TGTGTTATAGGGGAGGGGCGTCGGGAGACCCAGTACTTC.

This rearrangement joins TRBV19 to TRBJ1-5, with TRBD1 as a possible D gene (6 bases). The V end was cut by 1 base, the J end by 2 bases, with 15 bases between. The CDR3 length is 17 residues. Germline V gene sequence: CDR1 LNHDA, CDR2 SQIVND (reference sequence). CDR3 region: CASSIGQGLWGNQPQHF. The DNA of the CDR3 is TGTGCCAGTAGTATAGGGCAGGGGCTTTGGGGCAATCAGCCCCAGCATTTT.

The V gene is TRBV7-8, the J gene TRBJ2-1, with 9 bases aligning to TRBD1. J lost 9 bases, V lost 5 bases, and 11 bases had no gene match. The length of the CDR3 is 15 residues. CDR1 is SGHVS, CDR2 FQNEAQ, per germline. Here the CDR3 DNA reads TGTGCCAGCAGCGCACAGGGGGCGTTAAGATCTGAGCAGTTCTTC. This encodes CASSAQGALRSEQFF.

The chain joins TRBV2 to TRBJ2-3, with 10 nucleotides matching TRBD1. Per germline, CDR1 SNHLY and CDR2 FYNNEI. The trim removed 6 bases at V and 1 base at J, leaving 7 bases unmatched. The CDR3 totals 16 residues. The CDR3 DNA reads TGTGCCAGCAGCCTAACCGGGACAGGGGGCACAGATACGCAGTATTTT. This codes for CASSLTGTGGTDTQYF.

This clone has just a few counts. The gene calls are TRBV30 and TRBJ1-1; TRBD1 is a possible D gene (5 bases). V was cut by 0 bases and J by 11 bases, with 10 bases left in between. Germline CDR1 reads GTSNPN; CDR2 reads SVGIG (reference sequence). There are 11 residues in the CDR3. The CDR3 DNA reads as TGTGCCTGGAGTGTAGGGGTCAGGGCTTTCTTT. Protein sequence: CAWSVGVRAFF.

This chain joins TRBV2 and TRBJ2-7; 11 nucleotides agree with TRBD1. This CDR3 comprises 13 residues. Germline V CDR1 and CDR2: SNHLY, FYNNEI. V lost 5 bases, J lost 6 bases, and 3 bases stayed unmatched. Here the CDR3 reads CASSLGQGGEQYF. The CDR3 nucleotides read TGTGCCAGCAGTTTGGGACAGGGGGGCGAGCAGTACTTC.

Here the CDR3 DNA reads TGCGCCAGCAGCTTGAAAGGCGGGGGGCCCTCCTACAATGAGCAGTTCTTC. Protein: CASSLKGGGPSYNEQFF. This chain links TRBV5-1 with TRBJ2-1, with TRBD2 matching 8 bases. This CDR3 has 17 residues. Germline CDR1 and CDR2: SGHRS and YFSETQ. V gave up 1 base and J gave up 0 bases; unmatched junction bases: 6.

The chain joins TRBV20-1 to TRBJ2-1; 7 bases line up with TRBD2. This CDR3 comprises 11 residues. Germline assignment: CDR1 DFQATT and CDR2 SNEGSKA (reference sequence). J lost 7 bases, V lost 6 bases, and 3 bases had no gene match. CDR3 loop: CSAQLANEQFF. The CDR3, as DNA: TGCAGTGCCCAACTAGCGAATGAGCAGTTCTTC.

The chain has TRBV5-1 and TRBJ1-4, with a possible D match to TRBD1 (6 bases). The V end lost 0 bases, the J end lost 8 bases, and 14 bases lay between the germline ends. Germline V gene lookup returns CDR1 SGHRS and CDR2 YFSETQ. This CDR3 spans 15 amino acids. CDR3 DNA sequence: TGCGCCAGCAGCTTGGCCGGGGGGCTGGAGGAAAAACTGTTTTTT. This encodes CASSLAGGLEEKLFF.

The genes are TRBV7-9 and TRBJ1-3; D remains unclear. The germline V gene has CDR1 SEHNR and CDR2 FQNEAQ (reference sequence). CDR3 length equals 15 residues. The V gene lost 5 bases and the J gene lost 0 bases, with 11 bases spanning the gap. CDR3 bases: TGTGCCAGCAGCCGACTTTTGGGCTCTGGAAACACCATATATTTT. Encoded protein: CASSRLLGSGNTIYF. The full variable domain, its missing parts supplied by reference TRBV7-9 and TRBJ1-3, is DTGVSQNPRHKITKRGQNVTFRCDPISEHNRLYWYRQTLGQGPEFLTYFQNEAQLEKSRLLSDRFSAERPKGSFSTLEIQRTEQGDSAMYLCASSRLLGSGNTIYFGEGSWLTVV.

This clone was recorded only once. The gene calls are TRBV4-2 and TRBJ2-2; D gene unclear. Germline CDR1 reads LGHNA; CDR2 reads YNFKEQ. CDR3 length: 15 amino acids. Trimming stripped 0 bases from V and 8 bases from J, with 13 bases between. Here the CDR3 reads CASSQDSSPVGELFF. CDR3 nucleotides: TGTGCCAGCAGCCAAGATTCGTCCCCCGTTGGGGAGCTGTTTTTT.

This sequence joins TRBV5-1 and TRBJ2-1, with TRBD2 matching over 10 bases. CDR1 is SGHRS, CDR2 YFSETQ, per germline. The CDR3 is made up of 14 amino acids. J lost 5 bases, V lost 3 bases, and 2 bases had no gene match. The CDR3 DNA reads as TGCGCCAGCAGCTGGACTAGCGGAAACAATGAGCAGTTCTTC. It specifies CASSWTSGNNEQFF. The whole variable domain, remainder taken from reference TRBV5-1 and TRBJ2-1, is KAGVTQTPRYLIKTRGQQVTLSCSPISGHRSVSWYQQTPGQGLQFLFEYFSETQRNKGNFPGRFSGRQFSNSRSEMNVSTLELGDSALYLCASSWTSGNNEQFFGPGTRLTVL.

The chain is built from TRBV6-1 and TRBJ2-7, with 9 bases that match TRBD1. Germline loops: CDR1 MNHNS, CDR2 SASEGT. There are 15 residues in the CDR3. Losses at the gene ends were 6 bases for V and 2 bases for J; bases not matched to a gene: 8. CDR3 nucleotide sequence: TGTGCCAGCAGAGAATGGGACAGGGTTCCCTACGAGCAGTACTTC. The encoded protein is CASREWDRVPYEQYF.

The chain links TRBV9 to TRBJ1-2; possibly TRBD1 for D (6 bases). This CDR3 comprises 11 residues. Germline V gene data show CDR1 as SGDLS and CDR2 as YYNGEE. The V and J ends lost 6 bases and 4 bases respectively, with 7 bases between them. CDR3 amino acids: CASTRGYGYTF. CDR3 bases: TGTGCCAGCACCAGGGGCTATGGCTACACCTTC.

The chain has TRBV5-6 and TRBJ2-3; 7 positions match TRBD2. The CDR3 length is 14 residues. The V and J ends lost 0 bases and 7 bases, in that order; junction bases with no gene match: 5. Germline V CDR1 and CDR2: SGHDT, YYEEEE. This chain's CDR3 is CASSLGTSFYTQYF. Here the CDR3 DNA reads TGTGCCAGCAGCTTGGGGACTAGTTTTTATACGCAGTATTTT.

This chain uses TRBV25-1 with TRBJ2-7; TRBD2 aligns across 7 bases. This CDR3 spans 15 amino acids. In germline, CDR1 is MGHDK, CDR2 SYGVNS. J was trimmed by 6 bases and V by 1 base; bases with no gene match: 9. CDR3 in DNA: TGTGCCAGCAGTGAATGGGGGGGAGGGCCTTGCGAGCAGTACTTC. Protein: CASSEWGGGPCEQYF.